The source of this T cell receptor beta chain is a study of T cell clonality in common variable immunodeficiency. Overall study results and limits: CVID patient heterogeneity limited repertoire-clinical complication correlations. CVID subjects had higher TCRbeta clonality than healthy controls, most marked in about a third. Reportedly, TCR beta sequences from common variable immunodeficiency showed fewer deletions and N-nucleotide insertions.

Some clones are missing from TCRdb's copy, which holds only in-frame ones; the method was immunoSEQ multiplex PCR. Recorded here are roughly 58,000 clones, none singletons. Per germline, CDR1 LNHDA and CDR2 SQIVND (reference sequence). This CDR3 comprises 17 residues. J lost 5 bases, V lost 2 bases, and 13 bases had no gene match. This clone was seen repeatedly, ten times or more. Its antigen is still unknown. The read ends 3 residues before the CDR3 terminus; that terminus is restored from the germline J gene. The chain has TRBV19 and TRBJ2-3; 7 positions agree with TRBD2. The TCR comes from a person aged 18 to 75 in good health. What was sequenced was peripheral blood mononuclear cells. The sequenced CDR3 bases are TGTGCCAGTAGTATAAGTCTGGCGGGAGTCGGCGGAGATACG. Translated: CASSISLAGVGGDT. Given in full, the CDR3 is CASSISLAGVGGDTQYF.